This is a list of T cell receptor beta chains from one sample in a study of blood T cells in healthy people across ages. TCRdb reanalysed the 5' RACE reads using MiXCR and keeps one entry per CDR3 protein. The sample carries fewer than 1 million distinct CDR3 sequences, around 42% recorded once. Sequences were obtained from blood. These receptors all come from a man aged 60 to 75 in good health. CDR3s include the opening cysteine and the closing phenylalanine or tryptophan. Each record gives: CDR3 length, clone size, V gene, J gene, D gene, CDR3 DNA, CDR3 protein. D genes are given only for firm matches. A row's size may be missing; if present it is once, few, many or a size class.

14	-	TRBV20-1	TRBJ2-3	-	TGCAGTGCGCCAGTCTTGGGGGCAGCTGATACGCAGTATTTT	CSAPVLGAADTQYF
15	-	TRBV6-5	TRBJ2-5	-	TGTGCCAGCAGGGACCGGGGACTTCTACAAGAGACCCAGTACTTC	CASRDRGLLQETQYF
16	few	TRBV20-1	TRBJ2-1	TRBD1	TGCAGTGCTAGAGATAGGAGGACAGGGGTGGGCAATGAGCAGTTCTTC	CSARDRRTGVGNEQFF
21	-	TRBV14	TRBJ2-1	TRBD1	TGTGCCAGCAGCCGCAGAAAGGGGCGGACAGGGGGAGGACTAAACTACAATGAGCAGTTCTTC	CASSRRKGRTGGGLNYNEQFF
15	-	TRBV7-9	TRBJ2-1	TRBD2	TGTGCCAGCAGCCTGCTCGGACTAGCGCCCGGTGAGCAGTTCTTC	CASSLLGLAPGEQFF
17	-	TRBV6-2/TRBV6-3	TRBJ1-5	-	TGTGCCAGCAGTCCGATCGTGGGAAGAGGTCGAACTCAGCCCCAGCATTTT	CASSPIVGRGRTQPQHF
14	-	TRBV3-1	TRBJ2-1	-	TGTGCCAGCACCTCCCAGTGGGGGGTGCGGGAGCAGTTCTTC	CASTSQWGVREQFF
15	-	TRBV3-1	TRBJ1-6	-	TGTGCCAGCAGCCAAGAGAGAGTTCGCAATTCACCCCTCCACTTT	CASSQERVRNSPLHF
13	-	TRBV10-2	TRBJ2-1	TRBD2	TGCGCCAGCGCCCTAGCGGGCTACAATGAGCAGTTCTTC	CASALAGYNEQFF
14	-	TRBV12-3/TRBV12-4	TRBJ2-3	TRBD2	TGTGCCAGCAGTTTATTAAGTAGCGGGGGGGCGCAGTATTTT	CASSLLSSGGAQYF
16	-	TRBV28	TRBJ1-5	-	TGTGCCAGCAAGCCAGGGCCTCGGTATAGCAATCAGCCCCAGCATTTT	CASKPGPRYSNQPQHF
11	-	TRBV12-3/TRBV12-4	TRBJ2-1	-	TGTGCCAGCAGTAGGCAGGATGAGCAGTTCTTC	CASSRQDEQFF
14	-	TRBV29-1	TRBJ2-3	TRBD1	TGCAGCGCTGACAGGGCCCTCGGCACAGATGCGCAGTATTTT	CSADRALGTDAQYF
15	few	TRBV7-9	TRBJ2-7	TRBD1	TGTGCCAGCAGCCCGGCCGGGACAGGGGGGTACGAGCAGTACTTC	CASSPAGTGGYEQYF
15	-	TRBV10-1	TRBJ2-7	-	TGCGCCAGCAGTGAGTCTGAGGGAGTAAAATATGAGCAGTACTTC	CASSESEGVKYEQYF
15	few	TRBV20-1	TRBJ1-6	-	TGCAGTGCTTTACAGGGACCGGGCTGGGATTCACCCCTCCACTTT	CSALQGPGWDSPLHF
16	-	TRBV19	TRBJ2-3	-	TGTGCCAGTAGTATAACCGCGGATAGGATCGCCGAGACGCAGTATTTT	CASSITADRIAETQYF
17	-	TRBV7-3	TRBJ2-1	-	TGTGCCAGCAGCTCCCCCAGTACCGCGGGCCCCTACAATGAGCAGTTCTTC	CASSSPSTAGPYNEQFF
18	few	TRBV29-1	TRBJ2-1	TRBD2	TGCAGCGTCCCAGGGACTAGCGGGGGCCGAAGAATACACAATGAGCAGTTCTTC	CSVPGTSGGRRIHNEQFF
13	many	TRBV29-1	TRBJ2-7	-	TGCAGCGCCCGACAGCGGGTCCACTACGAGCAGTACTTC	CSARQRVHYEQYF
16	few	TRBV5-1	TRBJ2-5	-	TGCGCCAGCAAAGCCCAGGCCCAGGGCGTGGGGGAGACCCAGTACTTC	CASKAQAQGVGETQYF
13	-	TRBV5-6	TRBJ1-2	-	TGTGCCAGCAGCCTCGACAAAAACTATGGCTACACCTTC	CASSLDKNYGYTF
14	-	TRBV5-5	TRBJ2-7	-	TGTGCCAGCAGCCCTGAACTCTCCGCCTACGAGCAGTACTTC	CASSPELSAYEQYF
14	few	TRBV11-2	TRBJ2-7	-	TGTGCCAGCAGCAGAAACAGGGTTTCGGGAGAGCAGTACTTC	CASSRNRVSGEQYF
13	-	TRBV12-3/TRBV12-4	TRBJ2-2	-	TGTGCCAGCAGTTTTGGGGATGCCGGGGAGCTGTTTTTT	CASSFGDAGELFF
14	-	TRBV18	TRBJ1-5	-	TGTGCCAGCTCACCAATGGGGGGCAATCAGCCCCAGCATTTT	CASSPMGGNQPQHF
15	-	TRBV25-1	TRBJ1-5	-	TGTGCCAGCAGTAGGTCGTGGGTCTGTGGACAGCCCCAGCATTTT	CASSRSWVCGQPQHF
15	few	TRBV6-2/TRBV6-3	TRBJ2-7	-	TGTGCCAGCAGTCCCGGGGGACAGCCGCTTCACGAGCAGTACTTC	CASSPGGQPLHEQYF
14	-	TRBV7-9	TRBJ2-7	-	TGTGCCAGCAGCTTGATGGGGCCGACCTACGAGCAGTACTTC	CASSLMGPTYEQYF
14	-	TRBV20-1	TRBJ1-2	TRBD1	TGCAGTGCTAGTGGGGACAGGGGGGTTTATGGCTACACCTTC	CSASGDRGVYGYTF
14	many	TRBV6-5	TRBJ2-7	TRBD1	TGTGCCAGCAGTATCACGGGACAGGGGAACGAGCAGTACTTC	CASSITGQGNEQYF
14	once	TRBV12-3/TRBV12-4	TRBJ2-1	TRBD2	TGTGCCTGCAGAGCGGGGGGTTTATGGAATGAGCAGTTCTTC	CACRAGGLWNEQFF
14	once	TRBV20-1	TRBJ2-5	TRBD1	TGCAGTGCTAGCCCCGGGACAGGTAACAATGAGCAGTACTTC	CSASPGTGNNEQYF
15	few	TRBV28	TRBJ2-5	-	TGTGCCAGCAGTTTCCATGATCCTATCCCAGAGACCCAGTACTTC	CASSFHDPIPETQYF
15	-	TRBV20-1	TRBJ2-7	-	TGCAGTGCCCCCCCCGATGGGGGACACTCCTACGAGCAGTACTTC	CSAPPDGGHSYEQYF
12	-	TRBV15	TRBJ1-5	-	TGTGCCACCAGCAGAGATGAGCAGCCCCAGCATTTT	CATSRDEQPQHF
13	few	TRBV11-1	TRBJ2-3	-	TGTGCATCCGGGCAGGGGTACACAGATACGCAGTATTTT	CASGQGYTDTQYF
15	-	TRBV20-1	TRBJ2-5	TRBD2	TGCAGTGCAAAAGGGGCTAGCGGGGAACAAGAGACCCAGTACTTC	CSAKGASGEQETQYF
12	-	TRBV6-2/TRBV6-3	TRBJ1-2	-	TGTGCCAGCAGTCCTAACTACTATGGCTACACCTTC	CASSPNYYGYTF
15	-	TRBV4-1	TRBJ2-3	-	TGCGCCAGCAGCCAAGAGATAGTCAGCACAGATACGCAGTATTTT	CASSQEIVSTDTQYF
15	once	TRBV12-3/TRBV12-4	TRBJ2-3	-	TGTGCCAGCAGTCCTGGCGCAGCAAGCACAGATATGCAGTATTTT	CASSPGAASTDMQYF
13	few	TRBV18	TRBJ1-2	-	TGTGCCAGCTCACCACGGGAGGTGGATGGCTACACCTTC	CASSPREVDGYTF
14	-	TRBV5-6	TRBJ2-7	-	TGTGCCAGCAGCTTTGAGGGGTTAGTCTACGAGCAGTACTTC	CASSFEGLVYEQYF
14	few	TRBV11-1	TRBJ2-3	-	TGTGCCAGCAGCCTCGAGGACGGATGGTATACGCAGTATTTT	CASSLEDGWYTQYF
15	-	TRBV15	TRBJ2-5	-	TGTGCCACCAGCAGAGACCCCTTGGACCAAGAGACCCAGTACTTC	CATSRDPLDQETQYF
13	-	TRBV30	TRBJ1-6	-	TGTGCCTGGAGCCGGGCAGTTGTTTCACCCCTCCACTTT	CAWSRAVVSPLHF
18	few	TRBV6-4	TRBJ2-3	TRBD2	TGTGCCAGCAGTGACCCCGTGACTAGCGGGGGGGCCCGCTATACGCAGTATTTT	CASSDPVTSGGARYTQYF
13	-	TRBV5-1	TRBJ2-7	-	TGCGCCAGCAAAGCCAGGGCATCCAACGAGCAGTACTTC	CASKARASNEQYF
16	-	TRBV9	TRBJ2-7	-	TGTGCCAGCAGCCCAGGGGACACCCAGAATTCCTACGAGCAGTACTTC	CASSPGDTQNSYEQYF
12	-	TRBV12-5	TRBJ2-1	-	TGTGCTAGTGGTTTCAGGAAGAATGAGCAGTTCTTC	CASGFRKNEQFF
16	few	TRBV5-4	TRBJ2-7	TRBD1	TGTGCCAGCAGCCGGAAGGCGGGACAGGGGTCCTACGAGCAGTACTTC	CASSRKAGQGSYEQYF
17	few	TRBV4-1	TRBJ2-7	TRBD1	TGCGCCAGCAGCCGGAGGATAGGGACAGGGAGCTCCTACGAGCAGTACTTC	CASSRRIGTGSSYEQYF